Each of the 31 T cell receptor beta chains below was sequenced from the same sample in a study of T cell changes during pregnancy in multiple sclerosis. The assay was immunoSEQ multiplex PCR, and TCRdb's table has in-frame clones only and misses some. Here the sample spans some 45,000 clones, nearly 90% being singletons. The source material was CD4+ T cells from peripheral blood mononuclear cells, sampled after pregnancy. Source of these receptors: a female donor with multiple sclerosis, enrolled in a pregnancy study.

This chain uses TRBV5-8 with TRBJ2-7; 8 positions match TRBD1. This CDR3 is 16 amino acids long. Trimming took 0 bases from V and 0 from J; bases not matched to a gene: 5. Per the germline V gene, CDR1 is SGHTS and CDR2 is YDEGEE. CDR3 DNA sequence: TGTGCCAGCAGCTTGGCGGTCCAGGGGGCCTCCTACGAGCAGTACTTC. Amino acids: CASSLAVQGASYEQYF.

The V and J genes are TRBV5-1 and TRBJ2-2; D may be TRBD1 (6 bases). Per the germline V gene, CDR1 is SGHRS and CDR2 is YFSETQ. This CDR3 spans 16 amino acids. The V end lost 4 bases, the J end lost 2 bases, and 15 bases lay between the germline ends. The CDR3 spells CASSPGAGTNTGELFF. The CDR3 nucleotides are TGCGCCAGCAGCCCAGGGGCTGGGACAAACACCGGGGAGCTGTTTTTT.

The chain joins TRBV4-2 to TRBJ2-3; 15 bases align to TRBD2. The CDR3 extends over 16 amino acids. Germline V CDR1 and CDR2: LGHNA, YNFKEQ. V shed 1 base, J shed 6 bases, and the junction held 2 bases outside the gene matches. CDR3 region: CASSQGTSGGADTQYF. CDR3 DNA: TGTGCCAGCAGCCAAGGGACTAGCGGGGGGGCCGATACGCAGTATTTT.

V gene TRBV10-3 combines with J gene TRBJ2-2; the D is unclear. V was pared by 0 bases and J by 3 bases, with 5 bases between. The germline gives CDR1 ENHRY, CDR2 SYGVKD. This CDR3 has 14 residues. The CDR3 sequence: CAISESRDTGELFF. The CDR3, as DNA: TGTGCCATCAGTGAGTCTCGGGACACCGGGGAGCTGTTTTTT.

The V gene is TRBV20-1, the J gene TRBJ1-1; the D gene is possibly TRBD1 (6 bases). The V end lost 6 bases, the J end lost 11 bases, and 13 bases lay between the germline ends. Germline-derived CDR1 and CDR2 are DFQATT and SNEGSKA (reference sequence). This CDR3 region has 10 residues. CDR3 DNA: TGCAGTGCCGCAGGGGTGGTCGCTTTCTTT. It encodes CSAAGVVAFF.

The genes are TRBV5-1 and TRBJ2-3, with a weak D call TRBD2 (6 bases). Germline V gene data show CDR1 as SGHRS and CDR2 as YFSETQ. This CDR3 has 14 amino acids. Trimming removed 7 bases from V and 0 bases from J, with 12 bases in between. The CDR3 loop reads CASGTGPSTDTQYF. As DNA, the CDR3 is TGCGCCAGCGGGACTGGCCCTAGCACAGATACGCAGTATTTT.

This chain's CDR3 is CASSLGGGGQPQHF. In DNA, the CDR3 is TGTGCCAGCAGTTTAGGTGGGGGCGGCCAGCCCCAGCATTTT. The rearrangement uses TRBV28 and TRBJ1-5; a possible D gene is TRBD1 (6 bases). The CDR3 length is 14 residues. Germline CDR1 reads MDHEN; CDR2 reads SYDVKM. The germline V and J ends were trimmed by 2 bases and 7 bases, with 12 bases remaining between them.

This chain joins TRBV6-1 and TRBJ1-2; 8 bases map to TRBD1. The V segment lost 6 bases and the J segment 7 bases; nucleotides outside the gene matches: 13. Looked up from germline, CDR1 is MNHNS and CDR2 is SASEGT. The CDR3 runs to 15 residues. CDR3 amino acids: CASSSGQGWIFGYTF. CDR3 in DNA: TGTGCCAGCAGCTCCGGACAGGGCTGGATTTTTGGCTACACCTTC.

This clone was picked up a small number of times. The chain has TRBV2 and TRBJ1-3; 8 bases map to TRBD1. With V trimmed by 5 bases and J by 0 bases, 3 bases remained unmatched. CDR1 is SNHLY, CDR2 FYNNEI, per germline. The CDR3 contains 15 residues. DNA of the CDR3: TGTGCCAGCAGTCCGGGACAGGACTCTGGAAACACCATATATTTT. This codes for CASSPGQDSGNTIYF.

V is TRBV19 and J is TRBJ2-7, with a possible D match to TRBD1 (6 bases). Trimming shortened V by 6 bases and J by 3 bases, and 12 bases separated the two germline ends. The CDR3 sequence is 13 residues long. Germline CDR1 and CDR2: LNHDA and SQIVND (reference sequence). The CDR3 region is CASSRQDSYEQYF. The DNA for the CDR3 is TGTGCCAGTAGCCGACAGGACAGCTACGAGCAGTACTTC.

The sample holds a few counts of this clone. This chain links TRBV30 with TRBJ1-1; maybe TRBD1 (6 bases). In germline, CDR1 is GTSNPN, CDR2 SVGIG (reference sequence). The germline V and J ends were trimmed by 0 bases and 0 bases, with 11 bases remaining between them. CDR3 size: 15 residues. CDR3 DNA sequence: TGTGCCTGGAGTGTAGGTTGGGGGCTGAACACTGAAGCTTTCTTT. Its protein is CAWSVGWGLNTEAFF.

The chain carries TRBV6-5 and TRBJ1-1; 7 positions match TRBD1. Trimming at V came to 5 bases and at J to 11 bases, leaving 14 bases not matched to a gene. Looked up from germline, CDR1 is MNHEY and CDR2 is SVGAGI. The CDR3 extends over 14 amino acids. In DNA, the CDR3 is TGTGCCAGCAGTCACCAGGGGGTCCCCCGGCTGGCTTTCTTT. It yields the protein CASSHQGVPRLAFF.

The V and J genes are TRBV5-1 and TRBJ2-1; D is ambiguous. The germline V and J ends were trimmed by 0 bases and 8 bases, with 18 bases remaining between them. Germline CDR1 SGHRS, CDR2 YFSETQ. There are 16 residues in the CDR3. DNA of the CDR3: TGCGCCAGCAGCTTGGTGGTGGGCCTGGCCCTCTATGAGCAGTTCTTC. This encodes CASSLVVGLALYEQFF.

The V call is TRBV7-9, the J call TRBJ2-5, with a possible D match to TRBD2 (6 bases). Trimming took off 1 base at V and 2 bases at J, with 17 bases between the two ends. The CDR3 covers 17 residues. Germline V CDR1 and CDR2: SEHNR, FQNEAQ (reference sequence). This chain's CDR3 is CASSLGGIGIQQETQYF. In DNA, the CDR3 is TGTGCCAGCAGCTTAGGCGGGATAGGAATTCAACAAGAGACCCAGTACTTC.

V is TRBV6-5 and J is TRBJ2-7; weak D call: TRBD2 (5 bases). In germline, CDR1 is MNHEY, CDR2 SVGAGI. V dropped 6 bases and J dropped 5 bases, with 14 bases sitting between them. This CDR3 comprises 13 residues. In nucleotides, the CDR3 is TGTGCCAGCAGAAGCCCCTGGGGAGACGAGCAGTACTTC. Translating gives CASRSPWGDEQYF.

The chain joins TRBV7-9 to TRBJ2-1; D may be TRBD1 (5 bases). With 7 bases removed from V and 8 bases from J, the gap between germline ends came to 24 bases. This CDR3 is built from 16 residues. Germline loops: CDR1 SEHNR, CDR2 FQNEAQ (reference sequence). CDR3 in DNA: TGTGCCAGCATACTGGGCCGAAGGGGCCTAGAAGATGAGCAGTTCTTC. This encodes CASILGRRGLEDEQFF.

The gene calls are TRBV5-1 and TRBJ2-1, with D possibly matching TRBD2 (5 bases). The V gene's germline CDR1 is SGHRS and CDR2 YFSETQ. V lost 2 bases and J 9 bases, leaving 9 bases between the germline ends. This CDR3 comprises 12 residues. For the CDR3, the DNA is TGCGCCAGCAGCTTAACTAGGATTGAGCAGTTCTTC. Its translation is CASSLTRIEQFF. Variable domain in full (rest from reference TRBV5-1 and TRBJ2-1): KAGVTQTPRYLIKTRGQQVTLSCSPISGHRSVSWYQQTPGQGLQFLFEYFSETQRNKGNFPGRFSGRQFSNSRSEMNVSTLELGDSALYLCASSLTRIEQFFGPGTRLTVL.

This clone showed up just once. This sequence joins TRBV5-5 and TRBJ2-3; 9 bases are a match to TRBD2. After removal of 1 base from V and 6 bases from J, the junction contained 0 bases not matched to a gene. This CDR3 is 13 amino acids long. CDR1 SGHKS and CDR2 YYEKEE come from the germline V gene (reference sequence). The CDR3 DNA reads TGTGCCAGCAGCTTGACTAGCGGGGATACGCAGTATTTT. It yields the protein CASSLTSGDTQYF.

J is TRBJ2-5 and V is TRBV6-6; 10 bases fit TRBD2. The germline V gene encodes CDR1 MNHNY and CDR2 SVGAGI (reference sequence). The CDR3 has 14 amino acids. V lost 2 bases, J lost 9 bases, and 6 bases stayed unmatched. The CDR3 DNA is TGTGCCAGCAGTTACGTGACTAGCGGGCCCTCCCAGTACTTC. This sequence encodes CASSYVTSGPSQYF.

This clone occurred a few times. The chain recombines TRBV7-6 with TRBJ2-2; D is possibly TRBD2 (6 bases). Between the trimmed V and J ends, which lost 4 bases and 0 bases, there was a span of 9 bases. The CDR3 totals 15 residues. Germline values: CDR1 SGHVS, CDR2 FNYEAQ. CDR3 loop: CASSSRLANTGELFF. CDR3 DNA sequence: TGTGCCAGCAGCTCTCGACTAGCGAACACCGGGGAGCTGTTTTTT. The full variable domain, with the rest looked up from reference TRBV7-6 and TRBJ2-2, is GAGVSQSPRYKVTKRGQDVALRCDPISGHVSLYWYRQALGQGPEFLTYFNYEAQQDKSGLPNDRFSAERPEGSISTLTIQRTEQRDSAMYRCASSSRLANTGELFFGEGSRLTVL.

CDR3 amino acids: CASSLSQGDPTINYGYTF. The CDR3 DNA is TGTGCCAGCAGCTTATCTCAGGGGGACCCAACAATTAACTATGGCTACACCTTC. The genes are TRBV11-2 and TRBJ1-2; 7 nucleotides line up with TRBD1. The V gene's germline CDR1 is SGHAT and CDR2 FQNNGV. The CDR3 runs 18 residues. Losses at the gene ends were 2 bases for V and 1 base for J; bases not matched to a gene: 13. Full variable domain (missing parts from reference TRBV11-2 and TRBJ1-2): EAGVAQSPRYKIIEKRQSVAFWCNPISGHATLYWYQQILGQGPKLLIQFQNNGVVDDSQLPKDRFSAERLKGVDSTLKIQPAKLEDSAVYLCASSLSQGDPTINYGYTFGSGTRLTVV.

The chain carries TRBV5-1 and TRBJ1-2; 10 bases are a match to TRBD1. V was pared by 2 bases and J by 2 bases, with 6 bases of the junction left unmatched. This CDR3 has 16 residues. Germline V gene data show CDR1 as SGHRS and CDR2 as YFSETQ. The DNA for the CDR3 is TGCGCCAGCAGCTTAAACAAGGGACAGGGGAACTATGGCTACACCTTC. This encodes CASSLNKGQGNYGYTF. Based on the CDR3 plus reference TRBV5-1 and TRBJ1-2, the full variable domain is KAGVTQTPRYLIKTRGQQVTLSCSPISGHRSVSWYQQTPGQGLQFLFEYFSETQRNKGNFPGRFSGRQFSNSRSEMNVSTLELGDSALYLCASSLNKGQGNYGYTFGSGTRLTVV.

The V gene is TRBV18, the J gene TRBJ1-5; D not resolved. The CDR3 runs to 14 residues. Germline V gives CDR1 KGHSH, CDR2 LQKENI. The V end lost 3 bases, the J end lost 0 bases, and 6 bases lay between the germline ends. CDR3 nucleotide sequence: TGTGCCAGCTCACCGAGCAATAGCAATCAGCCCCAGCATTTT. This translates into CASSPSNSNQPQHF.

The chain is built from TRBV12-5 and TRBJ2-5; TRBD2 agrees at 9 bases. Germline assignment: CDR1 LGHNT and CDR2 FRNRAP. V lost 6 bases, J lost 5 bases, and 16 bases stayed unmatched. The CDR3 has 17 amino acids. This CDR3 is CASGPSGGGGAGETQYF. The DNA for the CDR3 is TGTGCTAGTGGCCCCTCGGGAGGCGGGGGGGCCGGTGAGACCCAGTACTTC.

This chain links TRBV6-1 with TRBJ1-2; 7 bases are a match to TRBD1. V lost 5 bases to trimming and J lost 1 base; unmatched junction nucleotides: 1. This CDR3 is 13 amino acids long. Per the germline V gene, CDR1 is MNHNS and CDR2 is SASEGT. The CDR3: CASSPGGNYGYTF. DNA for the CDR3: TGTGCCAGCAGTCCAGGGGGTAACTATGGCTACACCTTC.

The genes are TRBV10-1 and TRBJ2-1; the match to TRBD2 covers 7 bases. CDR1 is WNHNN, CDR2 SYGVQD, per germline (reference sequence). This CDR3 has 15 residues. J gave up 4 bases and V 2 bases, and 5 bases lay outside the gene matches. CDR3 sequence reads: CASSERLRGYNEQFF. The CDR3 DNA sequence: TGCGCCAGCAGTGAGAGGTTGCGGGGGTACAATGAGCAGTTCTTC.

The chain uses TRBV7-2 and TRBJ1-2; perhaps TRBD1 as D (5 bases). Germline V gene sequence: CDR1 SGHTA, CDR2 FQGNSA. The CDR3 extends over 14 amino acids. Trimming left V 5 bases short and J 4 bases short, with 14 bases between. In DNA, the CDR3 is TGTGCCAGCAGCCTCGATGGGGCAGGCTATGGCTACACCTTC. Its protein product is CASSLDGAGYGYTF.

The genes are TRBV6-6 and TRBJ2-7, with a tentative D call TRBD1 (5 bases). Germline CDR1 reads MNHNY; CDR2 reads SVGAGI (reference sequence). Trimming took off 0 bases at V and 3 bases at J, with 9 bases between the two ends. This CDR3 region has 14 residues. CDR3 DNA: TGTGCCAGCAGTTACTCAATCAGGGTCTACGAGCAGTACTTC. Translation: CASSYSIRVYEQYF.

The genes are TRBV9 and TRBJ2-5; TRBD2 might be the D (6 bases). The CDR3 is made up of 13 amino acids. Between the trimmed V and J ends, which lost 3 bases and 2 bases, there was a span of 8 bases. Germline CDR1 reads SGDLS; CDR2 reads YYNGEE. Written as DNA, the CDR3 is TGTGCCAGCAGCGCCGGGACTCAAGAGACCCAGTACTTC. It encodes CASSAGTQETQYF.

V usage is TRBV6-5 and J usage is TRBJ1-4; TRBD1 agrees at 7 bases. The ends lost 6 bases at V and 6 bases at J; junction bases unmatched: 7. Germline CDR1 MNHEY, CDR2 SVGAGI. This CDR3 is 14 amino acids long. CDR3: CASRKQGRDEKLFF. As DNA, the CDR3 is TGTGCCAGCAGAAAACAGGGGAGAGATGAAAAACTGTTTTTT.

This chain links TRBV6-1 with TRBJ2-7; 8 bases align to TRBD1. With V trimmed by 2 bases and J by 4 bases, 7 bases remained unmatched. This CDR3 region has 15 residues. Germline assignment: CDR1 MNHNS and CDR2 SASEGT. The CDR3 region is CASSEQAGQGYEQYF. CDR3 DNA sequence: TGTGCCAGCAGTGAACAAGCAGGACAGGGATACGAGCAGTACTTC.